This record covers a single T cell receptor beta chain. This CDR3 region has 15 residues. Looked up from germline, CDR1 is MNHEY and CDR2 is SVGAGI. The ends lost 8 bases at V and 3 bases at J; junction bases unmatched: 7. The record originates from a study of blood T cell repertoires in COVID-19. About the study: Sites across the United States, Italy and Spain contributed samples from acute and convalescent COVID-19. PBMCs, B-cell-depleted T cells, or T cells provided the cDNA or gDNA that made up the material.

Per the original methods: Amplification from reference gene primers served as the basis for estimated nucleated cell counts. Sequencing used immunoSEQ multiplex PCR; TCRdb keeps in-frame clones, though not all of them. V, J and clone size were drawn from that table, and D and trimming were deduced from the DNA. In the table there are roughly 230,000 clones, over 80% of which are singletons. V is TRBV6-5 and J is TRBJ1-4; 9 bases are a match to TRBD1. The TCR comes from a man aged 35 to 55 with acute or convalescent COVID-19. Sample: peripheral blood. The chain's CDR3 is CASGGTGSANEKLFF. Here the CDR3 DNA reads TGTGCCAGCGGGGGGACAGGGAGCGCTAATGAAAAACTGTTTTTT.